This record covers a single TCR beta chain. Some 100 million PBMCs went into genomic DNA for unsorted samples. Here immunoSEQ multiplex PCR was the method, and the copy in TCRdb shows in-frame clones only, minus some. The data show about 490,000 clones, around 80% seen once. These data come from a study of shared clonotypes between healthy human individuals. The junction had 6 bases not matched to a gene; V was cut back by 4 bases and J by 7 bases. The CDR3 runs to 14 residues. CDR1 and CDR2 (germline): LGHNA, YNFKEQ. This chain links TRBV4-2 with TRBJ1-4; 7 bases fit TRBD1. The receptor comes from a woman aged 40 to 50 in good health. Some clones in this sample may be carry-over from other donors' samples. Sequencing was done on a sample of PBMCs. CDR3 loop: CASSPRQGAEKLFF. Here the CDR3 DNA reads TGTGCCAGCAGCCCCCGACAGGGAGCTGAAAAACTGTTTTTT.